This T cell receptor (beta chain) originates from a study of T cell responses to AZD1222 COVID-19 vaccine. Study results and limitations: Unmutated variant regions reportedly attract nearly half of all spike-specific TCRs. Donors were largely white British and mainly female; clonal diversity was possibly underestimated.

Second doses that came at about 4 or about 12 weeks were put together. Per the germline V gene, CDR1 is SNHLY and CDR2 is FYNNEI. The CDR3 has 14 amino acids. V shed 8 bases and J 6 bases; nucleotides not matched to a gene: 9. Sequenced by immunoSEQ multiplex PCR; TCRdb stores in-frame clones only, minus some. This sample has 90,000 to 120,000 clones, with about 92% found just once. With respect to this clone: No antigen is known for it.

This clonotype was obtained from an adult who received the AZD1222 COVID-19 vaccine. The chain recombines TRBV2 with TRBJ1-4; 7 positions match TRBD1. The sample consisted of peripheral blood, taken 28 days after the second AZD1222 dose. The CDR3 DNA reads TGTGCCAGCCACCCCGGGACAGTTTATGAAAAACTGTTTTTT. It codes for CASHPGTVYEKLFF. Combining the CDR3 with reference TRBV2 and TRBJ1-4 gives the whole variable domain EPEVTQTPSHQVTQMGQEVILRCVPISNHLYFYWYRQILGQKVEFLVSFYNNEISEKSEIFDDQFSVERPDGSNFTLKIRSTKLEDSAMYFCASHPGTVYEKLFFGSGTQLSVL.